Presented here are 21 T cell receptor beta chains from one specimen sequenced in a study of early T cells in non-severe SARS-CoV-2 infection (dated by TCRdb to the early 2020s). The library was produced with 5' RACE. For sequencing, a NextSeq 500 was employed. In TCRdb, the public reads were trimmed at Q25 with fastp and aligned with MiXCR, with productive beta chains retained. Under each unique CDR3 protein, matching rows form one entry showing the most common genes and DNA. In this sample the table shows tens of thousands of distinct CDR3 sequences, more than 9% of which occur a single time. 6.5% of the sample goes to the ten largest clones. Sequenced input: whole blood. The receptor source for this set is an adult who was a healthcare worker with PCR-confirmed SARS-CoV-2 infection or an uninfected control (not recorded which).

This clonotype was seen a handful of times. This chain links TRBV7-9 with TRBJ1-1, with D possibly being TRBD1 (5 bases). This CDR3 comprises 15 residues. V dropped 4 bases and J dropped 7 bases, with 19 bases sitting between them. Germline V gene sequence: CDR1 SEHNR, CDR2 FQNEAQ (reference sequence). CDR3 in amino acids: CASSYSPGLGGEAFF. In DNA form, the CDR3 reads TGTGCCAGCAGCTACTCACCGGGACTAGGCGGTGAAGCTTTCTTT.

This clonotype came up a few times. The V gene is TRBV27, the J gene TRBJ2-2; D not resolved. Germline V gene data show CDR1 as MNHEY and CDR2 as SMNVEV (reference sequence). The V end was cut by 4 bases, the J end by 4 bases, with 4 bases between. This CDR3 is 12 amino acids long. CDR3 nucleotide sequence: TGTGCCAGCAGTTCCCTCACCGGGGAGCTGTTTTTT. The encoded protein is CASSSLTGELFF.

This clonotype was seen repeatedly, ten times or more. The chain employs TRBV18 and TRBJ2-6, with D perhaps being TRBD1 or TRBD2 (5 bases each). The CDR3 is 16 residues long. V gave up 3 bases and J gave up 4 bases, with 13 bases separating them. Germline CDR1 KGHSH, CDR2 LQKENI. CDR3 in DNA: TGTGCCAGCTCACCCGGGGCTGTATCGGGGGCCAACGTCCTGACTTTC. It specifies CASSPGAVSGANVLTF.

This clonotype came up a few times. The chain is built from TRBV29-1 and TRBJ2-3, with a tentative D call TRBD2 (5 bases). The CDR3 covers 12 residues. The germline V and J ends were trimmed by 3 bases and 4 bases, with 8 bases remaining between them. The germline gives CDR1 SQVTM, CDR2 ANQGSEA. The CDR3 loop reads CSVDEGADTQYF. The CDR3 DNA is TGCAGCGTTGATGAGGGAGCAGATACGCAGTATTTT.

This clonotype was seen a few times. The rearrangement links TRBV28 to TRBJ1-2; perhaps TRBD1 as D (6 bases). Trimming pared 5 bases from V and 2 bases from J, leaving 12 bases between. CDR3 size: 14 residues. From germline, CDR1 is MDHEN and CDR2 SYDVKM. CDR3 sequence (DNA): TGTGCCAGCAGTGAATCTACAGGGAACTATGGCTACACCTTC. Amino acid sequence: CASSESTGNYGYTF.

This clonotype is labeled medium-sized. The CDR3: CASSWPSGEQFF. CDR3 nucleotide sequence: TGTGCCAGTAGTTGGCCTAGCGGAGAGCAGTTCTTC. This chain uses TRBV19 with TRBJ2-1; TRBD2 matches at 7 bases. Losses at the gene ends were 5 bases for V and 10 bases for J; bases not matched to a gene: 5. The CDR3 is 12 amino acids. Germline CDR1 is LNHDA and CDR2 is SQIVND (reference sequence).

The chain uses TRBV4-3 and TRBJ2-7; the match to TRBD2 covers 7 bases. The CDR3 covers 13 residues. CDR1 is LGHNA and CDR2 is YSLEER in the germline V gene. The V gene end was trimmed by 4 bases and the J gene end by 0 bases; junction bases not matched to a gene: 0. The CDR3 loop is CASSPGGSYEQYF. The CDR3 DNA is TGCGCCAGCAGCCCGGGGGGCTCCTACGAGCAGTACTTC.

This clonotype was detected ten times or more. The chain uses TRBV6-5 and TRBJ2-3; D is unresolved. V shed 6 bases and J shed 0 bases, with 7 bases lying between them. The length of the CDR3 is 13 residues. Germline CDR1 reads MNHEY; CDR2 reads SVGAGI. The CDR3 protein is CASRWISTDTQYF. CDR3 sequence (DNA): TGTGCCAGCAGGTGGATTAGCACAGATACGCAGTATTTT.

CDR3 protein: CASSPVQTYEQYF. The CDR3 nucleotides read TGTGCCAGCTCACCGGTCCAGACTTACGAGCAGTACTTC. J is TRBJ2-7 and V is TRBV18; no reliable D call. Trimming removed 3 bases from V and 4 bases from J, with 10 bases in between. The CDR3 is 13 amino acids. The germline gives CDR1 KGHSH, CDR2 LQKENI.

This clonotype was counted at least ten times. The CDR3 bases are TGTGCCAGCAGTCTGAGACTAGCGGTCTCCTACGAGCAGTACTTC. As protein: CASSLRLAVSYEQYF. The chain employs TRBV7-2 and TRBJ2-7; TRBD2 aligns across 9 bases. Per the germline V gene, CDR1 is SGHTA and CDR2 is FQGNSA. The CDR3 spans 15 residues. With 6 bases clipped from V and 0 bases from J, the junction kept 6 bases outside the gene matches.

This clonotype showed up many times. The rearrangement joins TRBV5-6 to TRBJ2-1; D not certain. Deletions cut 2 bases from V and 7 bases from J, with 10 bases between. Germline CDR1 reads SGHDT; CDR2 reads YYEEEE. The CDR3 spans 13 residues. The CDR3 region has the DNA TGTGCCAGCAGCTTCGGATTTGCTAATGAGCAGTTCTTC. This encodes CASSFGFANEQFF.

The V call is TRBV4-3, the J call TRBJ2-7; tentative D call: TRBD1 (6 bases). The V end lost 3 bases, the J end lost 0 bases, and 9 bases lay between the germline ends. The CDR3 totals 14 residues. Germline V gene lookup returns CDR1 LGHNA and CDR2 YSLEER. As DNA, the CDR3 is TGCGCCAGCAGCCATTTGGGGGCCTCCTACGAGCAGTACTTC. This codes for CASSHLGASYEQYF.

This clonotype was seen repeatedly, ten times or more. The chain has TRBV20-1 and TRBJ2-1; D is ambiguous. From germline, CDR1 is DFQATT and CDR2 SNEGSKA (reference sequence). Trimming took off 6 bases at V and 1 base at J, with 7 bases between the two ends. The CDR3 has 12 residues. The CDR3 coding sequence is TGCAGTGCCGCGGAGTCCTACAATGAGCAGTTCTTC. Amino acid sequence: CSAAESYNEQFF.

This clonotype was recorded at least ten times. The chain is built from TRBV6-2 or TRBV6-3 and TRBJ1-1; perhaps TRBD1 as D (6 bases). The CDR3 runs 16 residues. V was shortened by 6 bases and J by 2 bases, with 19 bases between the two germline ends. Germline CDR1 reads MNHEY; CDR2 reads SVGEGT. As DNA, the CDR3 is TGTGCCAGCAGCAAGGCGGGGGGGCCCTATAACACTGAAGCTTTCTTT. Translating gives CASSKAGGPYNTEAFF.

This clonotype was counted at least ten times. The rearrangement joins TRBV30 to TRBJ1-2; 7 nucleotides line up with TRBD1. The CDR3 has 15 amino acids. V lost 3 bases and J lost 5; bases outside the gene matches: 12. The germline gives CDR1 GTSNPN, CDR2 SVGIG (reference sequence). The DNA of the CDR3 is TGTGCCTGGAGAATCGCCGGGACAGTACATTATGGCTACACCTTC. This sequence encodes CAWRIAGTVHYGYTF.

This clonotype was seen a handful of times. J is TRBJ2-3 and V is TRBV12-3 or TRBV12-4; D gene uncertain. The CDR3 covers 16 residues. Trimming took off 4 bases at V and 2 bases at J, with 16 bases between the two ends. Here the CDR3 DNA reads TGTGCCAGCAGTTCCCACCCGATGGGGTTCACAGATACGCAGTATTTT. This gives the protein CASSSHPMGFTDTQYF.

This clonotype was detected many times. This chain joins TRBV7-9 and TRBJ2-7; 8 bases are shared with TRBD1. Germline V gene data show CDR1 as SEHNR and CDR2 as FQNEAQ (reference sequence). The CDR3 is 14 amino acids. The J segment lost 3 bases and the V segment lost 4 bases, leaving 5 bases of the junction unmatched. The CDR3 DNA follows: TGTGCCAGCAGCTCCCGGACAGGGTACTACGAGCAGTACTTC. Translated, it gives CASSSRTGYYEQYF.

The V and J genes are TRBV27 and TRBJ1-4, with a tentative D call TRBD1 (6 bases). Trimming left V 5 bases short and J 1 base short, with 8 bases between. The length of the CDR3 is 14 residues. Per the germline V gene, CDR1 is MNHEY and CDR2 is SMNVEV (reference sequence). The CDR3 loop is CASSLQGTNEKLFF. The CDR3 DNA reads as TGTGCCAGCAGTCTACAGGGAACTAATGAAAAACTGTTTTTT. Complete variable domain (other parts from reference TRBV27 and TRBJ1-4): EAQVTQNPRYLITVTGKKLTVTCSQNMNHEYMSWYRQDPGLGLRQIYYSMNVEVTDKGDVPEGYKVSRKEKRNFPLILESPSPNQTSLYFCASSLQGTNEKLFFGSGTQLSVL.

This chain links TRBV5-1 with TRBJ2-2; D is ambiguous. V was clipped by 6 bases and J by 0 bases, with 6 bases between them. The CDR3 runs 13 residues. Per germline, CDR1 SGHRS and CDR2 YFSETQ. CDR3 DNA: TGCGCCAGCATGGGTTCGAACACCGGGGAGCTGTTTTTT. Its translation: CASMGSNTGELFF.

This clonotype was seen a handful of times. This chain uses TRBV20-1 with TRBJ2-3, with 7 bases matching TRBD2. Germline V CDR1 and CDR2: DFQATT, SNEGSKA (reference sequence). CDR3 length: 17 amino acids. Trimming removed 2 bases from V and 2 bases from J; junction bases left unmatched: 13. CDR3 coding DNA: TGCAGTGCTAGAATCGCGGGAGCCTACCGGTTCACAGATACGCAGTATTTT. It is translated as CSARIAGAYRFTDTQYF.

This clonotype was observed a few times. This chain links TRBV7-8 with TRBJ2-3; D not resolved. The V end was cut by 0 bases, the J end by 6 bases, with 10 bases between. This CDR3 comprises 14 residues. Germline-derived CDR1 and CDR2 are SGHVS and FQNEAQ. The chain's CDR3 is CASSLALASDTQYF. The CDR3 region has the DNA TGTGCCAGCAGCTTAGCTCTCGCATCTGATACGCAGTATTTT.